The rows below give T cell receptor beta chains drawn from one sample of a study of OX40 agonist ivuxolimab in advanced cancers. Using immunoSEQ multiplex PCR, the repertoire was profiled, and TCRdb retains in-frame clones only, with some absent. The sample lists around 90,000 clones; around 90% were seen once. Source: CD4+ or CD8+ T cells sorted from blood, taken in a trial of the OX40 agonist ivuxolimab. The receptors were sampled from an adult with an advanced solid tumor such as melanoma, head and neck, liver or kidney cancer. Each CDR3 is given with its conserved first and last residue. Each record gives: V gene, J gene, D gene, clone size, CDR3 DNA, CDR3 protein. A D gene is named only where the DNA matches it firmly. For some rows the clone size is stated as once, few or many, or as a class when expanded; others skip it.

TRBV23-1	TRBJ2-4	TRBD1	NA	TGCGCCAGCAGTCCCTGGGGACAGGGGATCGGGGGAAACATTCAGTACTTC	CASSPWGQGIGGNIQYF
TRBV11-3	TRBJ1-1	NA	NA	TGTGCCAGCAGCTTAAAGAGAGGAGCTTTCTTT	CASSLKRGAFF
TRBV10-3	TRBJ1-5	NA	NA	TGTGCCATCAGTGAGGGGGGGGATAGCAATCAGCCCCAGCATTTT	CAISEGGDSNQPQHF
TRBV2	TRBJ2-4	NA	NA	TGTGCCAGCAGTGAAGCGTCAATAGCCAAAAACATTCAGTACTTC	CASSEASIAKNIQYF
TRBV19	TRBJ1-1	NA	NA	TGTGCCAGTAGTAAATCCACCGAGAACACTGAAGCTTTCTTT	CASSKSTENTEAFF
TRBV19	TRBJ1-5	TRBD1	NA	TGTGCCAGTAGTAGCGGGACAGGAAATCAGCCCCAGCATTTT	CASSSGTGNQPQHF
TRBV2	TRBJ2-2	NA	NA	TGTGCCAGTACCGACACCGGGGAGCTGTTTTTT	CASTDTGELFF
TRBV28	TRBJ1-2	NA	NA	TGTGCCACCGAACTCTATGGCTACACCTTC	CATELYGYTF
TRBV6-1	TRBJ1-3	NA	NA	TGTGCCAGCAGTGAAAGGCTAAGGGGCCCTGGTGACACCATATATTTT	CASSERLRGPGDTIYF
TRBV11-1	TRBJ1-1	TRBD1	NA	TGTGCCAGCAGCCACGTCCCGGGACAGGGTTTCTACACTGAAGCTTTCTTT	CASSHVPGQGFYTEAFF
TRBV2	TRBJ1-5	NA	NA	TGTGCCAGCAGCGACAGAGGAGGTCAGCCCCAGCATTTT	CASSDRGGQPQHF
TRBV7-6	TRBJ1-5	NA	NA	TGTGCCAGTACCCGGGACACGCAAGGACAGCCCCAGCATTTT	CASTRDTQGQPQHF
TRBV5-4	TRBJ2-2	TRBD2	NA	TGTGCCAGCACCCCCAGCGGGGCCACCCGCGGGGAGCTGTTTTTT	CASTPSGATRGELFF
TRBV5-6	TRBJ2-7	TRBD1	NA	TGTGCCAGCAGCCCGGACAGGGTGAGGTACGAGCAGTACTTC	CASSPDRVRYEQYF
TRBV19	TRBJ2-5	TRBD1	NA	TGTGCCAGTAGTCCACGGGGACAGAAAGAGACCCAGTACTTC	CASSPRGQKETQYF
TRBV5-1	TRBJ2-3	TRBD1	NA	TGCGCCAGCAGCTCGGCCCCGGGACAGGGTTCAGATACGCAGTATTTT	CASSSAPGQGSDTQYF
TRBV6-1	TRBJ2-7	TRBD2	few	TGTGCCAGCAGTGAAGCGCGGGGGGGGGCCGAGCAGTACTTC	CASSEARGGAEQYF
TRBV6-5	TRBJ1-4	TRBD1	NA	TGTGCCAGCAGGGGACAGGGAACATCAAATGAAAAACTGTTTTTT	CASRGQGTSNEKLFF
TRBV19	TRBJ1-1	NA	NA	TGTGCCAGTAGTATAGACCCACAGGGTGGGACTGAAGCTTTCTTT	CASSIDPQGGTEAFF
TRBV14	TRBJ2-7	NA	NA	TGTGCCAGCAGCCAGCAGGGCTACGAGCAGTACTTC	CASSQQGYEQYF
TRBV27	TRBJ2-7	NA	NA	TGTGCCAGCAGTTCGGGACCCGCCGCCTACGAGCAGTACTTC	CASSSGPAAYEQYF
TRBV10-1	TRBJ1-1	TRBD1	few	TGCGCCAGCAGCCCGGGGACAGGGAACACTGAAGCTTTCTTT	CASSPGTGNTEAFF
TRBV10-2	TRBJ2-3	TRBD2	NA	TGCGCCAGCAGTTCTCCGGGACTAGCGGTAGATACGCAGTATTTT	CASSSPGLAVDTQYF
TRBV6-5	TRBJ2-3	NA	NA	TGTGCCAGCAGCTACAGCTCCCAAGGGTCGACAGATACGCAGTATTTT	CASSYSSQGSTDTQYF
TRBV10-2	TRBJ1-3	NA	NA	TGCGCCACTCGGTCTGGAAACACCATATATTTT	CATRSGNTIYF
TRBV9	TRBJ1-2	NA	NA	TGTGCCAGCAGCGTAACTACGGCCTATGGCTACACCTTC	CASSVTTAYGYTF
TRBV7-9	TRBJ2-7	NA	NA	TGTGCCAGCAGCCCCCCAAACACCTACGAGCAGTACTTC	CASSPPNTYEQYF
TRBV6-6	TRBJ1-6	TRBD1	NA	TGTGCCAGCAGTCTCGGACAGGACTCTTCACCCCTCCACTTT	CASSLGQDSSPLHF
TRBV6-5	TRBJ2-7	NA	NA	TGTGCCAGCAGTACCCGGGTCGGGGGGCGAGACGAGCAGTACTTC	CASSTRVGGRDEQYF
TRBV25-1	TRBJ2-3	TRBD2	NA	TGTGCCAGCACTGTAGGACTAGCGGGGGGCACAGATACGCAGTATTTT	CASTVGLAGGTDTQYF
TRBV7-2	TRBJ2-7	NA	NA	TGTGCCAGCAGCATAACCGCGGCTACAAAATCCTACGAGCAGTACTTC	CASSITAATKSYEQYF
TRBV10-1	TRBJ2-3	NA	NA	TGCGCCAGCAGCGACTACATGGATACGCAGTATTTT	CASSDYMDTQYF
TRBV7-2	TRBJ1-1	TRBD1	NA	TGTGCCAGCAGCTTAGTCGGGACAGCGAACACTGAAGCTTTCTTT	CASSLVGTANTEAFF
TRBV19	TRBJ2-5	NA	NA	TGTGCCAGTAGTCCGGGCATCCAAGAGACCCAGTACTTC	CASSPGIQETQYF
TRBV5-4	TRBJ1-2	NA	NA	TGTGCCAGCAGCTTGGAGACGAGTCATGGCTACACCTTC	CASSLETSHGYTF
TRBV6-5	TRBJ2-7	NA	NA	TGTGCCCCGGGGGACGAGCAGTACTTC	CAPGDEQYF
TRBV7-9	TRBJ2-4	NA	NA	TGTGCCAGCAGCTTAGCGGCCGGGACAGCCAAAAACATTCAGTACTTC	CASSLAAGTAKNIQYF
TRBV7-2	TRBJ2-2	NA	NA	TGTGCCAGCAGCTTAGCGGGGGGGCGGACCGGGGAGCTGTTTTTT	CASSLAGGRTGELFF
TRBV2	TRBJ1-1	NA	once	TGTGCCAGCAGAGAACAGGGACCCACTGAAGCTTTCTTT	CASREQGPTEAFF
TRBV6-1	TRBJ1-1	TRBD1	NA	TGTGCCAGCAGTGCGGCAGGGGGACTTGGCACTGAAGCTTTCTTT	CASSAAGGLGTEAFF
TRBV9	TRBJ1-2	NA	NA	TGTGCCAGCAGCGTAGCATCTCAGGGTTACGATGGCTACACCTTC	CASSVASQGYDGYTF
TRBV5-4	TRBJ1-2	TRBD1	NA	TGTGCCAGCAGCTCAGGGACAGGGGGTAACTATGGCTACACCTTC	CASSSGTGGNYGYTF